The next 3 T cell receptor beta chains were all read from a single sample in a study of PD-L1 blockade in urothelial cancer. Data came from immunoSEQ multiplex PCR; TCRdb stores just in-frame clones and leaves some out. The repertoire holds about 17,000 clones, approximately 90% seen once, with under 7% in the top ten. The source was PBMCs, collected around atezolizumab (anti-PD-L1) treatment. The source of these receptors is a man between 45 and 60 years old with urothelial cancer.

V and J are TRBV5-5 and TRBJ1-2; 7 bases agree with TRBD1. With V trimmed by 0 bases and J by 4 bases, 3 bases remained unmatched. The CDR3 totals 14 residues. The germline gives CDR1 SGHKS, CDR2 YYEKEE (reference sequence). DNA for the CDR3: TGTGCCAGCAGCTTGGACAGGGGAAGCTATGGCTACACCTTC. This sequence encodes CASSLDRGSYGYTF.

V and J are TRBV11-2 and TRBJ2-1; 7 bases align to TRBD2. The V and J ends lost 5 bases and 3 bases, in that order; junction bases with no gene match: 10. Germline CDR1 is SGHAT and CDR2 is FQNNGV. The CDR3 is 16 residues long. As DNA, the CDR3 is TGTGCCAGCAGCCTAAGAAATAGCGGGTACTACAATGAGCAGTTCTTC. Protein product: CASSLRNSGYYNEQFF.

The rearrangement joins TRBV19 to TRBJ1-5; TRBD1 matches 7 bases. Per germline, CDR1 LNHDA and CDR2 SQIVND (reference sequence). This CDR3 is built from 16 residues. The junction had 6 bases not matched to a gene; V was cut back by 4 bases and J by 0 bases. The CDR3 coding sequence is TGTGCCAGTAGTAAGGGAGACAGGGTTAGCAATCAGCCCCAGCATTTT. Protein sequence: CASSKGDRVSNQPQHF.